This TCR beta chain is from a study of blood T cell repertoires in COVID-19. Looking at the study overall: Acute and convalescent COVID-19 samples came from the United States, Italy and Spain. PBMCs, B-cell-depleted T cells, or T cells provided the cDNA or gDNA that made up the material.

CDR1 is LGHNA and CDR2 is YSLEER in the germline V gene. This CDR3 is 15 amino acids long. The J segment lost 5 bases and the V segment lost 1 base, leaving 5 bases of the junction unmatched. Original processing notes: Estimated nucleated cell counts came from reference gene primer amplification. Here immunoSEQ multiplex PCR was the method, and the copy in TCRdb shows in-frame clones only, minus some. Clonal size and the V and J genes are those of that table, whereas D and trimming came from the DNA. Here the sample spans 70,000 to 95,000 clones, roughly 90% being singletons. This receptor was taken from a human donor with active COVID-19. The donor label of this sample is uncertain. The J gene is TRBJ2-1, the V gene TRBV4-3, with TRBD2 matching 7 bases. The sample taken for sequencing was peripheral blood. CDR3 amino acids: CASSQGGGGNNEQFF. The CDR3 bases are TGCGCCAGCAGCCAAGGTGGGGGGGGGAACAATGAGCAGTTCTTC.